The rows below give T cell receptor beta chains drawn from one sample of a study of CD8 T cell repertoires and HIV-1 epitope variants. The repertoire was sequenced with immunoSEQ multiplex PCR; TCRdb's copy has only in-frame clones and lacks some. The data contain roughly 5,800 clones, roughly 70% of them singletons. These receptors' targets are unknown. The sample comprised cultured CD8+ T cells derived from PBMCs. Source of these receptors: a male donor with HIV. Both conserved end residues are part of each CDR3. The D gene is left open where the match is weak. Part of the rows lack a size; the others show once, few, many or a class for expanded clones.

v_call	d_call	j_call	clone_size	cdr3_aa	cdr3_nt
TRBV11-3	TRBD1	TRBJ1-2	NA	CASSDPGTGVLGAF	TGTGCCAGCAGCGATCCCGGGACAGGGGTCCTCGGTGCCTTC
TRBV13	NA	TRBJ2-4	NA	CASSRTGNIQYF	TGTGCCAGCAGCCGTACAGGGAACATTCAGTACTTC
TRBV11-2	NA	TRBJ2-7	NA	CASSLSGEQYF	TGTGCCAGCAGCTTGTCGGGGGAGCAGTACTTC
TRBV5-4	NA	TRBJ1-1	NA	CASSLAEGTEAFF	TGTGCCAGCAGCTTGGCCGAGGGGACTGAAGCTTTCTTT
TRBV5-4	TRBD1	TRBJ1-2	once	CASSLGTGSRAPSNF	TGTGCCAGCAGCTTGGGGACAGGCTCCCGAGCTCCTTCTAACTTC
TRBV4-3	NA	TRBJ1-2	few	CASSRLPAQGLSYTF	TGCGCCAGCAGCCGACTACCGGCCCAGGGACTAAGCTACACCTTC
TRBV5-6	NA	TRBJ2-6	NA	CASSPKPGANVLTF	TGTGCCAGCAGCCCGAAACCTGGGGCCAACGTCCTGACTTTC
TRBV27	TRBD2	TRBJ2-3	NA	CASSLAGGPTTQYF	TGTGCCAGCAGTTTAGCGGGGGGGCCAACTACGCAGTATTTT
TRBV11-2	TRBD2	TRBJ2-3	NA	CASSLSSGGLHTDTQYF	TGTGCCAGCAGCTTATCTAGCGGGGGCCTGCACACAGATACGCAGTATTTT
TRBV28	NA	TRBJ1-5	NA	CASSLSGLQPQHF	TGTGCCAGCAGTTTAAGCGGTCTACAGCCCCAGCATTTT